The 3 T cell receptor beta chains in this list originate from one sample, sequenced in a study of neurological immune-mediated disorders (dated by TCRdb to between 2018 and 2020). Receptor libraries were prepared by 5' RACE. For sequencing, an Illumina HiSeq 2500 was employed. In-frame beta chains were kept once TCRdb had trimmed the public reads at Q25 with fastp and called clones with MiXCR. Each entry merges the rows of one CDR3 protein and shows their most common DNA and genes. The sample includes tens of thousands of distinct CDR3 sequences, with roughly 13% observed a single time. Jointly, the top ten make up roughly 6.8% of the sample. Sequencing input: PBMCs. Receptors were obtained from a woman aged 50 to 60 in good health.

This chain uses TRBV7-9 with TRBJ2-7, with 8 bases fitting TRBD1. The CDR3 has 14 residues. The V gene's germline CDR1 is SEHNR and CDR2 FQNEAQ (reference sequence). The V and J ends lost 5 bases and 4 bases, in that order; junction bases with no gene match: 7. The CDR3 region is CASSPGTGPYEQYF. The CDR3 DNA is TGTGCCAGCAGCCCAGGGACAGGTCCGTACGAGCAGTACTTC.

This clonotype occurred many times. The chain employs TRBV29-1 and TRBJ1-4; maybe TRBD1 (5 bases). Trimming removed 7 bases at V and 7 bases at J, with 19 bases between. Germline V lookup: CDR1 SQVTM, CDR2 ANQGSEA. The CDR3 loop spans 14 amino acids. CDR3 nucleotides: TGCAGCGCGACAGCCGGGTCATGGGGTGAAAAACTGTTTTTT. Its protein product is CSATAGSWGEKLFF.

This clonotype has at least ten counts. The rearrangement joins TRBV2 to TRBJ2-1; TRBD1 is a possible D gene (6 bases). Trimming removed 7 bases at V and 0 bases at J, with 13 bases between. Germline V gene lookup returns CDR1 SNHLY and CDR2 FYNNEI. This CDR3 is 15 amino acids long. The CDR3 protein is CASKGTGLSYNEQFF. CDR3 coding DNA: TGTGCCAGCAAGGGAACAGGGCTCTCCTACAATGAGCAGTTCTTC.